These 18 T cell receptor beta chains share one sample of origin, sequenced in a study of T-cell memory formation after mild COVID-19. TCRdb used MiXCR to reprocess the 5' RACE reads, holding one entry per CDR3 protein. The top ten hold around 21% of the sample, which has 290,000 or so distinct CDR3 sequences, just under 20% seen once. Source material: PBMCs or a T cell subset sorted from them (not recorded which). These TCRs come from a man between 18 and 35 years old who had mild COVID-19 (a few samples of this study predate the infection). Cell type and time point are not known.

V and J are TRBV6-6 and TRBJ1-1, with D possibly matching TRBD1 (6 bases). Germline assignment: CDR1 MNHNY and CDR2 SVGAGI (reference sequence). This CDR3 contains 13 residues. The V gene lost 7 bases and the J gene lost 5 bases, with 14 bases spanning the gap. The CDR3 loop is CASTPTGRTEAFF. CDR3 nucleotide sequence: TGTGCCAGCACCCCCACAGGGAGGACTGAAGCTTTCTTT.

The chain employs TRBV20-1 and TRBJ2-5; possibly TRBD1 or TRBD2 for D (6 bases each). The ends were cut back, 7 bases at V and 6 bases at J, with 27 bases in the middle. The germline CDR1 and CDR2 sequences are DFQATT and SNEGSKA (reference sequence). The CDR3 runs to 16 residues. The CDR3 region is CSGEEPAGIRGQTQYF. In DNA form, the CDR3 reads TGCAGTGGTGAAGAGCCGGCCGGGATCCGGGGGCAGACCCAGTACTTC.

CDR3 residues: CASSGTGTGEDTQYF. In DNA, the CDR3 is TGTGCCAGCAGCGGAACCGGGACAGGGGAAGATACGCAGTATTTT. The V gene is TRBV5-4, the J gene TRBJ2-3, with TRBD1 matching over 10 bases. The J segment lost 5 bases and the V segment lost 4 bases, leaving 7 bases of the junction unmatched. This CDR3 spans 15 amino acids. CDR1 and CDR2 (germline): SGHNT, YYREEE (reference sequence).

The chain has TRBV4-2 and TRBJ2-3; D remains ambiguous. The CDR3 has 13 residues. CDR1 and CDR2 (germline): LGHNA, YNFKEQ. V was shortened by 3 bases and J by 6 bases, with 10 bases between the two germline ends. The CDR3 protein is CASSQGFGDTQYF. CDR3 sequence (DNA): TGTGCCAGCAGCCAGGGTTTTGGCGATACGCAGTATTTT.

This chain connects TRBV19 to TRBJ2-2; D possibly corresponds to TRBD2 (6 bases). The V end was cut by 5 bases, the J end by 1 base, with 17 bases between. From germline, CDR1 is LNHDA and CDR2 SQIVND (reference sequence). This CDR3 is 17 amino acids long. The CDR3 DNA reads as TGTGCCAGTAGTGGGGCGGGAATCCGCTGGAACACCGGGGAGCTGTTTTTT. Encoded protein: CASSGAGIRWNTGELFF.

The table lists this clonotype with a few counts. This chain links TRBV28 with TRBJ2-3; perhaps D is TRBD1 or TRBD2 (5 bases each). From germline, CDR1 is MDHEN and CDR2 SYDVKM. The CDR3 is 14 amino acids. Trimming took 4 bases from V and 9 from J, leaving 17 bases between them. The CDR3 DNA follows: TGTGCCAGCAGTTCCACGGGGACGCACTGGACGCAGTATTTT. It encodes CASSSTGTHWTQYF.

The chain combines TRBV6-2 or TRBV6-3 with TRBJ2-5; TRBD1 matches at 12 bases. Germline V lookup: CDR1 MNHEY, CDR2 SVGEGT. J gave up 7 bases and V 6 bases, and 6 bases lay outside the gene matches. CDR3 size: 14 residues. CDR3 in amino acids: CASRGQGAFGTQYF. In DNA form, the CDR3 reads TGTGCCAGCAGGGGACAGGGGGCGTTCGGGACCCAGTACTTC.

The table lists this clonotype with a few counts. The chain combines TRBV5-6 with TRBJ1-2; a weak D match, TRBD1 (6 bases). Trimming left V 4 bases short and J 5 bases short, with 12 bases between. Germline CDR1 is SGHDT and CDR2 is YYEEEE. The CDR3 runs to 13 residues. CDR3 region: CASSPVGQYGYTF. CDR3 sequence (DNA): TGTGCCAGCAGCCCTGTTGGACAGTATGGCTACACCTTC.

The rearrangement uses TRBV5-5 and TRBJ2-1, with no clear D. Trimming stripped 2 bases from V and 7 bases from J, with 16 bases between. From germline, CDR1 is SGHKS and CDR2 YYEKEE (reference sequence). The CDR3 contains 15 residues. This CDR3 is CASSFGGDSRNEQFF. For the CDR3, the DNA is TGTGCCAGCAGCTTTGGCGGCGATTCGAGGAATGAGCAGTTCTTC.

This chain connects TRBV6-6 to TRBJ2-2, with 13 bases matching TRBD2. V shed 6 bases, J shed 5 bases, and the junction held 6 bases outside the gene matches. The germline V gene has CDR1 MNHNY and CDR2 SVGAGI (reference sequence). The CDR3 covers 16 residues. The CDR3, as DNA: TGTGCCAGCAGCCCTAGGACTAGCGGGGGAACCGGGGAGCTGTTTTTT. It is translated as CASSPRTSGGTGELFF.

In its sample, this clonotype was seen a few times. The rearrangement links TRBV20-1 to TRBJ2-3, with 10 positions matching TRBD2. CDR1 is DFQATT, CDR2 SNEGSKA, per germline (reference sequence). With 6 bases clipped from V and 7 bases from J, the junction kept 10 bases outside the gene matches. The CDR3 is 14 amino acids. CDR3 coding DNA: TGCAGTGCACTCGGGGGACTAGCGATCTATACGCAGTATTTT. This codes for CSALGGLAIYTQYF.

This clonotype has at least ten counts. The chain couples TRBV19 to TRBJ2-3, with TRBD1 matching 8 bases. From germline, CDR1 is LNHDA and CDR2 SQIVND (reference sequence). The trim removed 6 bases at V and 8 bases at J, leaving 7 bases unmatched. The CDR3 loop spans 13 amino acids. CDR3 nucleotide sequence: TGTGCCAGTAGCCAGGACAGGGCGAGTACGCAGTATTTT. Its translation: CASSQDRASTQYF.

This clonotype was counted only a few times. Being one base from a much bigger clone, this may be a read error. This chain joins TRBV12-3 or TRBV12-4 and TRBJ1-1, with 9 nucleotides matching TRBD1. Trimming removed 6 bases from V and 2 bases from J; junction bases left unmatched: 7. The CDR3 has 15 residues. For the CDR3, the DNA is TGTGCCAGCAGATTACAGGGGGCAGGAAACACTGAAGCTTTCTTT. Protein: CASRLQGAGNTEAFF.

This clonotype was observed a handful of times. The V call is TRBV5-4, the J call TRBJ1-1, with D possibly TRBD1 on 6 matching bases. The CDR3 has 14 residues. Germline V gene sequence: CDR1 SGHNT, CDR2 YYREEE (reference sequence). The ends were cut back, 4 bases at V and 7 bases at J, with 17 bases in the middle. In nucleotides, the CDR3 is TGTGCCAGCAGCCCTTCTGGGACAAACCTTGAAGCTTTCTTT. This gives the protein CASSPSGTNLEAFF.

The chain links TRBV5-1 to TRBJ1-1, with TRBD1 matching 10 bases. Trimming at V came to 4 bases and at J to 6 bases, leaving 6 bases not matched to a gene. Per germline, CDR1 SGHRS and CDR2 YFSETQ. The CDR3 has 14 amino acids. Here the CDR3 DNA reads TGCGCCAGCAGCCCCGGGACAGGGGTTGCTGAAGCTTTCTTT. Translated, it gives CASSPGTGVAEAFF.

This clonotype was detected only a few times. CDR3 nucleotides: TGTGCCAGCAGTTACGGACAGCTCCTGTCCTACGAGCAGTACTTC. Its protein is CASSYGQLLSYEQYF. The chain links TRBV6-5 to TRBJ2-7; D is perhaps TRBD1 (6 bases). This CDR3 spans 15 amino acids. Between the trimmed V and J ends, which lost 2 bases and 1 base, there was a span of 12 bases. Germline CDR1 reads MNHEY; CDR2 reads SVGAGI.

The chain uses TRBV12-3 or TRBV12-4 and TRBJ1-2; D uncertain. V lost 6 bases to trimming and J lost 6 bases, with 11 bases between them. There are 12 residues in the CDR3. The chain's CDR3 is CASRFIPNGYTF. Written as DNA, the CDR3 is TGTGCCAGCAGGTTCATCCCGAATGGCTACACCTTC.

This chain links TRBV12-3 or TRBV12-4 with TRBJ1-5; D may be TRBD1 (5 bases). V was trimmed by 3 bases and J by 4 bases, leaving 13 bases between them. The CDR3 loop spans 15 amino acids. The CDR3 loop is CASSFRGRKNQPQHF. Written as DNA, the CDR3 is TGTGCCAGCAGTTTTCGGGGGAGGAAGAATCAGCCCCAGCATTTT.